This TCR beta chain was retrieved from a study of cytomegalovirus exposure and HLA in healthy donors. This clone turned up a few times. Its cognate antigen is unknown. PCR primers comprised 60 Vbeta and 13 Jbeta primers. The protocol was immunoSEQ multiplex PCR, while the TCRdb copy is restricted to in-frame clones and leaves out a portion. Of a few hundred thousand clones listed, 75% to 90% are singletons. Study-wide results and limits: In a later analysis, TCR beta V- and J-gene trimming showed a link to a missense DCLRE1C variant.

The ends lost 6 bases at V and 3 bases at J; junction bases unmatched: 6. Germline lookup yields CDR1 MNHEY and CDR2 SVGAGI. The length of the CDR3 is 14 residues. Sequencing was carried out using PBMCs. V and J are TRBV6-5 and TRBJ2-7, with TRBD1 matching over 9 bases. This clonotype originated in a girl aged 2-9 years in good health and CMV-seronegative. CDR3 loop: CASSSTGGYYEQYF. The CDR3 DNA follows: TGTGCCAGCAGCTCGACAGGGGGTTACTACGAGCAGTACTTC.